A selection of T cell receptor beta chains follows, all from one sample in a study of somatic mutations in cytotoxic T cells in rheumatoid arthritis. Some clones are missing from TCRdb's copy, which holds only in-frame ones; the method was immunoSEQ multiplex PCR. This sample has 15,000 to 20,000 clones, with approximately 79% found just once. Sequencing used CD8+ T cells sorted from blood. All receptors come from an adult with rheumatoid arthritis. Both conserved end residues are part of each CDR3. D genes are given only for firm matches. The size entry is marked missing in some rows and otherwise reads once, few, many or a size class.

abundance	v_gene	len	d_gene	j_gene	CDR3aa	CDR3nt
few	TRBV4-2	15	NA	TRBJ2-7	CASSQDRGTSYEQYF	TGTGCCAGCAGCCAAGATAGGGGGACAAGTTACGAGCAGTACTTC
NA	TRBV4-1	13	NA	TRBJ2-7	CASSQGSEPEQYF	TGCGCCAGCAGCCAAGGATCTGAGCCGGAGCAGTACTTC
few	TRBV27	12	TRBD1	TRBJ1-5	CASGTGLEPQHF	TGTGCCAGCGGGACAGGGTTGGAACCCCAGCATTTT
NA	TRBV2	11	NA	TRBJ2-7	CASSEGTEGSF	TGTGCCAGCAGTGAAGGGACTGAGGGTTCCTTC
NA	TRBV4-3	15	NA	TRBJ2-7	CASSQVLQGTYEQYF	TGCGCCAGCAGCCAAGTTCTCCAGGGAACCTACGAGCAGTACTTC
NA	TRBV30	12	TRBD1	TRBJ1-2	CAWTGTGHGYTF	TGTGCCTGGACCGGGACAGGGCACGGCTACACCTTC
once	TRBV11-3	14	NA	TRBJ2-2	CASAGTGEIGELFF	TGTGCCAGCGCGGGAACGGGAGAAATCGGGGAGCTGTTTTTT
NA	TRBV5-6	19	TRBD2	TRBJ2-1	CASSDTGTSGRGSYNEQFF	TGTGCCAGCAGCGACACCGGGACTAGCGGGAGAGGATCCTACAATGAGCAGTTCTTC
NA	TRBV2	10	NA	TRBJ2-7	CASGDYEQYF	TGTGCCAGCGGGGACTACGAGCAGTACTTC
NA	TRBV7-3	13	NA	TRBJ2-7	CASSLGRGNEQYF	TGTGCCAGCAGTTTGGGCAGGGGAAACGAGCAGTACTTC
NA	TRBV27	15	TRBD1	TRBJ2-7	CASSLVGQGAYEQYF	TGTGCCAGCAGTTTAGTAGGACAGGGGGCGTACGAGCAGTACTTC
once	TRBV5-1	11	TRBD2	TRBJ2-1	CASRGGSEQFF	TGCGCCAGCAGGGGGGGGAGTGAGCAGTTCTTC
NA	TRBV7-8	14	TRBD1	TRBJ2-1	CASTRQGYSNEQFF	TGTGCCAGCACCCGACAGGGTTACTCCAATGAGCAGTTCTTC
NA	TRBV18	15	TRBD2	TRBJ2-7	CASSRGEGSVYEQYF	TGTGCCAGCTCCCGAGGGGAGGGGTCCGTGTACGAGCAGTACTTC
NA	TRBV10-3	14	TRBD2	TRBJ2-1	CAISESVSGSEQFF	TGTGCCATCAGTGAGTCGGTTAGCGGGTCTGAGCAGTTCTTC
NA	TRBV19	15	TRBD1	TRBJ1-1	CASSPGTGGGTEAFF	TGTGCCAGTAGTCCCGGGACAGGGGGGGGAACTGAAGCTTTCTTT
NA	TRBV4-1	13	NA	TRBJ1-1	CASSWQGLAEAFF	TGCGCCAGCAGCTGGCAGGGCTTAGCTGAAGCTTTCTTT
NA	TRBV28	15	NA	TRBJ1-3	CASSLALSTGNTIYF	TGTGCCAGCAGTTTAGCCCTCTCTACTGGAAACACCATATATTTT
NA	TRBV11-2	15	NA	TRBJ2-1	CASSLVWVGNNEQFF	TGTGCCAGCAGCTTAGTGTGGGTAGGAAACAATGAGCAGTTCTTC
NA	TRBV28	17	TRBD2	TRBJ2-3	CASSLQLAGGPRDTQYF	TGTGCCAGCAGTTTGCAACTAGCGGGAGGCCCTCGAGATACGCAGTATTTT
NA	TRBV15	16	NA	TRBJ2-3	CATSSGQSSGTDTQYF	TGTGCCACCAGCTCTGGACAGTCATCTGGGACAGATACGCAGTATTTT
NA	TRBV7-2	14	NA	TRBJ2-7	CASSFFGSGYEQYF	TGTGCCAGCAGCTTTTTCGGGAGTGGCTACGAGCAGTACTTC